Each of the 28 T cell receptor beta chains below was sequenced from the same sample in a study of spatial heterogeneity in lung cancer. MiXCR was run by TCRdb on the 5' RACE reads, yielding one entry per CDR3 protein. Of about 45,000 distinct CDR3 sequences in the sample, 6% to 7.5% were seen once. Time point given: sample taken at primary tumor resection. Material for sequencing was whole RNA from tumor, nontumor lung or frozen PBMC, left unsorted. The specimen comprised PBMCs, sampled at surgery. Receptors were obtained from a female donor with early-stage non-small cell lung cancer.

This clonotype was detected many times. This chain connects TRBV28 to TRBJ2-3; no clear D gene. Looked up from germline, CDR1 is MDHEN and CDR2 is SYDVKM. This CDR3 region has 14 residues. V lost 8 bases and J lost 1, with 13 bases in between. The DNA of the CDR3 is TGTGCCAGCCAGCCGATACGGGGCACAGATACGCAGTATTTT. This sequence encodes CASQPIRGTDTQYF.

This clonotype was seen ten or more times. In nucleotides, the CDR3 is TGTGCCAGCAGTTCCCGGGGGACGCAAGAGACCCAGTACTTC. It encodes CASSSRGTQETQYF. The chain couples TRBV6-5 to TRBJ2-5; a weak D match, TRBD2 (6 bases). There are 14 residues in the CDR3. CDR1 is MNHEY and CDR2 is SVGAGI in the germline V gene. Deletions cut 4 bases from V and 2 bases from J, with 11 bases between.

This clonotype was seen at least ten times. This sequence joins TRBV3-1 and TRBJ2-1, with D possibly being TRBD2 (7 bases). The germline gives CDR1 LGHDT, CDR2 YNNKEL (reference sequence). The CDR3 runs to 15 residues. V lost 1 base to trimming and J lost 5 bases, with 12 bases between them. CDR3 in DNA: TGTGCCAGCAGCCAAGTCGGCGGGGGCGACAATGAGCAGTTCTTC. It encodes CASSQVGGGDNEQFF.

Ten or more counts support this clonotype. The rearrangement links TRBV15 to TRBJ2-1, with 8 nucleotides matching TRBD1. V was clipped by 4 bases and J by 10 bases; unmatched bases: 9. The CDR3 contains 14 residues. Germline loops: CDR1 LNHNV, CDR2 YYDKDF (reference sequence). As DNA, the CDR3 is TGTGCCACCAGCAAACGGACAGGGCGAATGGAGCAGTTCTTC. Encoded protein: CATSKRTGRMEQFF.

This clonotype showed up many times. V is TRBV12-3 or TRBV12-4 and J is TRBJ1-5; possibly TRBD1 for D (5 bases). This CDR3 spans 15 amino acids. V lost 4 bases to trimming and J lost 2 bases, with 12 bases between them. The CDR3 nucleotides are TGTGCCAGCAGTTGGGGTAGGGGTGGCAATCAGCCCCAGCATTTT. Its translation: CASSWGRGGNQPQHF.

This clonotype was counted a few times. This chain joins TRBV12-3 or TRBV12-4 and TRBJ2-2; D call uncertain. The CDR3 consists of 14 residues. V was trimmed by 5 bases and J by 2 bases, leaving 9 bases between them. This chain's CDR3 is CASSRLGNTGELFF. The CDR3 region has the DNA TGTGCCAGCAGTCGACTGGGTAACACCGGGGAGCTGTTTTTT.

This clonotype was found many times. The chain is built from TRBV12-3 or TRBV12-4 and TRBJ2-3, with 8 positions matching TRBD2. The CDR3 covers 16 residues. Unmatched junction bases numbered 6, after V lost 3 bases and J lost 1 base. CDR3 nucleotides: TGTGCCAGCAGTTTGCGACTTAGCGGGGGCACAGATACGCAGTATTTT. As protein: CASSLRLSGGTDTQYF.

This clonotype was picked up many times. The chain links TRBV5-1 to TRBJ2-5, with 11 bases aligning to TRBD2. CDR3 length: 19 residues. V gave up 4 bases and J gave up 4 bases; unmatched junction bases: 18. In germline, CDR1 is SGHRS, CDR2 YFSETQ. The DNA of the CDR3 is TGCGCCAGCAGCACCAACCTCCTTACTAGCGGGGGACCCGGAGAGACCCAGTACTTC. This translates into CASSTNLLTSGGPGETQYF.

In this sample, this clonotype turned up many times. The chain is built from TRBV28 and TRBJ2-7; 8 bases fit TRBD1. J lost 0 bases, V lost 5 bases, and 3 bases had no gene match. Germline CDR1 MDHEN, CDR2 SYDVKM. This CDR3 contains 14 residues. CDR3 residues: CASSKGQVSYEQYF. CDR3 bases: TGTGCCAGCAGTAAGGGACAGGTCTCCTACGAGCAGTACTTC.

The V and J genes are TRBV7-8 and TRBJ2-3, with unresolved D. The CDR3 has 14 amino acids. Germline V gives CDR1 SGHVS, CDR2 FQNEAQ. Between the trimmed V and J ends, which lost 3 bases and 1 base, there was a span of 8 bases. The CDR3 DNA is TGTGCCAGCAGCTTTATGATAGGCACAGATACGCAGTATTTT. Protein: CASSFMIGTDTQYF.

There are many counts of this clonotype. The chain links TRBV4-1 to TRBJ1-1; a weak D match, TRBD1 (6 bases). V was cut by 1 base and J by 11 bases, with 20 bases left in between. CDR1 and CDR2 from the germline V gene are MGHRA and YSYEKL. This CDR3 has 15 amino acids. In DNA form, the CDR3 reads TGCGCCAGCAGCCAAGTAGGTAGTATTGGGGGCGACGCTTTCTTT. Translating gives CASSQVGSIGGDAFF.

In its sample, this clonotype was seen many times. The rearrangement links TRBV7-3 to TRBJ2-2; D could derive from TRBD1 or TRBD2 (5 bases each). Trimming left V 5 bases short and J 0 bases short, with 13 bases between. The germline gives CDR1 SGHTA, CDR2 FQGTGA. The CDR3 length is 16 residues. CDR3 DNA sequence: TGTGCCAGCAGCCAGGTGGGGGTCACGAACACCGGGGAGCTGTTTTTT. Protein sequence: CASSQVGVTNTGELFF.

At least ten counts were recorded for this clonotype. The genes are TRBV3-1 and TRBJ2-3; 7 nucleotides align to TRBD1. The CDR3 is 15 amino acids. Germline V gene sequence: CDR1 LGHDT, CDR2 YNNKEL (reference sequence). Trimming took 4 bases from V and 2 from J; bases not matched to a gene: 6. The CDR3 region has the DNA TGTGCCAGCAGCCCCTGGACAGGAGACACAGATACGCAGTATTTT. The encoded protein is CASSPWTGDTDTQYF.

The rearrangement links TRBV6-1 to TRBJ2-5; no clear D. The CDR3 runs 17 residues. The germline CDR1 and CDR2 sequences are MNHNS and SASEGT. V was pared by 2 bases and J by 2 bases, with 18 bases between. CDR3 sequence: CASSEPATLATQETQYF. Here the CDR3 DNA reads TGTGCCAGCAGTGAACCAGCCACGTTGGCGACGCAAGAGACCCAGTACTTC.

The chain uses TRBV5-1 and TRBJ2-5; D remains ambiguous. This CDR3 is 15 amino acids long. Between the trimmed V and J ends, which lost 2 bases and 2 bases, there was a span of 13 bases. The V gene's germline CDR1 is SGHRS and CDR2 YFSETQ. The CDR3 nucleotides are TGCGCCAGCAGCTTAGTTGCCCCCATTCAAGAGACCCAGTACTTC. Protein sequence: CASSLVAPIQETQYF.

At least ten counts were recorded for this clonotype. V and J are TRBV6-5 and TRBJ1-1, with 9 bases that match TRBD1. V gave up 6 bases and J gave up 5 bases; unmatched junction bases: 7. CDR3 length equals 14 residues. Germline V gives CDR1 MNHEY, CDR2 SVGAGI. The CDR3 protein is CASRRQGVGTEAFF. The CDR3 DNA reads TGTGCCAGCAGAAGACAGGGGGTAGGGACTGAAGCTTTCTTT.

This clonotype was found many times. The chain joins TRBV4-1 to TRBJ1-4; perhaps TRBD1 as D (6 bases). This CDR3 contains 14 residues. The germline V gene has CDR1 MGHRA and CDR2 YSYEKL. V lost 4 bases to trimming and J lost 8 bases, with 14 bases between them. CDR3 loop: CASSLRGSEEKLFF. The CDR3 nucleotides are TGCGCCAGCAGCCTCAGGGGTTCAGAGGAAAAACTGTTTTTT.

This clonotype turned up a few times. The CDR3 loop reads CASSQDEGGAGAFF. Here the CDR3 DNA reads TGCGCCAGCAGCCAAGATGAAGGGGGGGCAGGGGCTTTCTTT. The V gene is TRBV4-3, the J gene TRBJ1-1, with D maybe TRBD1 (6 bases). V was pared by 0 bases and J by 11 bases, with 16 bases between. There are 14 residues in the CDR3. CDR1 is LGHNA and CDR2 is YSLEER in the germline V gene.

This chain joins TRBV5-1 and TRBJ2-7; the D gene is possibly TRBD1 (6 bases). The CDR3 is 14 amino acids. V was clipped by 8 bases and J by 5 bases, with 20 bases between them. Looked up from germline, CDR1 is SGHRS and CDR2 is YFSETQ. CDR3 amino acids: CARSPPRGIDEQYF. Here the CDR3 DNA reads TGCGCCAGGAGCCCACCCAGGGGAATTGACGAGCAGTACTTC. Complete variable domain (other parts from reference TRBV5-1 and TRBJ2-7): KAGVTQTPRYLIKTRGQQVTLSCSPISGHRSVSWYQQTPGQGLQFLFEYFSETQRNKGNFPGRFSGRQFSNSRSEMNVSTLELGDSALYLCARSPPRGIDEQYFGPGTRLTVT.

This clonotype was recorded many times. The chain links TRBV28 to TRBJ1-1; the match to TRBD1 covers 7 bases. The germline V gene encodes CDR1 MDHEN and CDR2 SYDVKM. V lost 7 bases to trimming and J lost 1 base; unmatched junction nucleotides: 6. CDR3 size: 14 residues. CDR3 nucleotides: TGTGCCAGCAATTCAGGGGGATCGAACACTGAAGCTTTCTTT. Translated: CASNSGGSNTEAFF.

This clonotype was seen ten or more times. The chain employs TRBV7-3 and TRBJ2-2; no clear D gene. CDR1 SGHTA and CDR2 FQGTGA come from the germline V gene. This CDR3 comprises 15 residues. V dropped 1 base and J dropped 4 bases, with 10 bases sitting between them. The CDR3: CASSLMAGGTGELFF. CDR3 sequence (DNA): TGTGCCAGCAGCTTAATGGCTGGCGGCACCGGGGAGCTGTTTTTT.

The chain has TRBV4-1 and TRBJ2-3; the D call may be TRBD1 or TRBD2 (5 bases each). V lost 0 bases to trimming and J lost 1 base, with 14 bases between them. This CDR3 spans 17 amino acids. Germline lookup yields CDR1 MGHRA and CDR2 YSYEKL. The CDR3 spells CASSQDRRGRGTDTQYF. CDR3 sequence (DNA): TGCGCCAGCAGCCAAGATCGAAGGGGACGAGGCACAGATACGCAGTATTTT.

This clonotype has only a few counts. The chain joins TRBV5-1 to TRBJ1-5; D gene ambiguous. V gave up 1 base and J gave up 2 bases, with 10 bases separating them. The CDR3 consists of 15 residues. Germline lookup yields CDR1 SGHRS and CDR2 YFSETQ. The CDR3 DNA follows: TGCGCCAGCAGCTTGACGGCAGGTGGCAATCAGCCCCAGCATTTT. It encodes CASSLTAGGNQPQHF.

This clonotype was seen a handful of times. J is TRBJ1-2 and V is TRBV18, with TRBD1 matching 9 bases. Germline V gene sequence: CDR1 KGHSH, CDR2 LQKENI. V gave up 5 bases and J gave up 2 bases; unmatched junction bases: 0. The CDR3 runs to 13 residues. CDR3 region: CASSTGGNYGYTF. The CDR3 nucleotides are TGTGCCAGCTCAACAGGGGGCAACTATGGCTACACCTTC. The full variable domain, completed using reference TRBV18 and TRBJ1-2, is NAGVMQNPRHLVRRRGQEARLRCSPMKGHSHVYWYRQLPEEGLKFMVYLQKENIIDESGMPKERFSAEFPKEGPSILRIQQVVRGDSAAYFCASSTGGNYGYTFGSGTRLTVV.

The table lists this clonotype with many counts. This chain uses TRBV6-5 with TRBJ2-3; D may be TRBD1 (6 bases). The ends were cut back, 4 bases at V and 0 bases at J, with 11 bases in the middle. Germline loops: CDR1 MNHEY, CDR2 SVGAGI. This CDR3 contains 15 residues. For the CDR3, the DNA is TGTGCCAGCAGTTGGACAGATTTTAGCACAGATACGCAGTATTTT. This gives the protein CASSWTDFSTDTQYF.

The rearrangement joins TRBV7-2 to TRBJ1-1; D possibly corresponds to TRBD1 (5 bases). Germline-derived CDR1 and CDR2 are SGHTA and FQGNSA. V lost 1 base and J 5 bases, leaving 8 bases between the germline ends. The CDR3 extends over 13 amino acids. The CDR3 region is CASSLDGTTEAFF. CDR3 nucleotide sequence: TGTGCCAGCAGCTTAGACGGGACGACTGAAGCTTTCTTT.

The sample holds many counts of this clonotype. The chain links TRBV12-3 or TRBV12-4 to TRBJ1-6; maybe TRBD1 (5 bases). Trimming shortened V by 6 bases and J by 9 bases, and 15 bases separated the two germline ends. The CDR3 has 14 amino acids. The CDR3 region has the DNA TGTGCCAGCAGACCCAGGGTGCCGCTTTCACCCCTCCACTTT. Encoded protein: CASRPRVPLSPLHF.

The sample holds many counts of this clonotype. The chain has TRBV7-9 and TRBJ1-5, with 8 bases matching TRBD1. Germline CDR1 SEHNR, CDR2 FQNEAQ (reference sequence). There are 15 residues in the CDR3. The V gene end was trimmed by 4 bases and the J gene end by 3 bases; junction bases not matched to a gene: 5. The CDR3 DNA sequence: TGTGCCAGCAGCTCCGACAGGGGATTCAATCAGCCCCAGCATTTT. Its protein is CASSSDRGFNQPQHF.